The next 21 T cell receptor beta chains were all read from a single sample in a study of T cells in Graves' hyperthyroidism and ophthalmopathy. The CDR3 regions of TCR beta were amplified from RNA transcripts. A set of HTBI primers served as the primers for a first-round RT-PCR of the TCR CDR3. In TCRdb, the multiplex PCR reads were re-called with MiXCR into one record per CDR3 protein. This table holds fewer than 450,000 distinct CDR3 sequences, about a sixth found once. The sample taken for sequencing was blood. These receptor sequences come from a woman aged 30 to 39 with Graves' hyperthyroidism that later progressed to Graves' ophthalmopathy.

This clonotype was observed many times. The gene calls are TRBV19 and TRBJ1-1; 7 bases are a match to TRBD1. Germline CDR1 LNHDA, CDR2 SQIVND (reference sequence). CDR3 length equals 13 residues. The junction had 4 bases not matched to a gene; V was cut back by 5 bases and J by 4 bases. The CDR3 DNA is TGTGCCAGTAGTGTGACAGGGACCACTGAAGCTTTCTTT. As protein: CASSVTGTTEAFF.

The chain carries TRBV19 and TRBJ2-2; 15 nucleotides agree with TRBD2. The V gene's germline CDR1 is LNHDA and CDR2 SQIVND (reference sequence). The CDR3 loop spans 19 amino acids. J gave up 6 bases and V 5 bases, and 13 bases lay outside the gene matches. The CDR3 DNA sequence: TGTGCCAGTAGTGGAGGAGTTGGACTAGCGGGAGGGCCGCCCGGGGAGCTGTTTTTT. Protein sequence: CASSGGVGLAGGPPGELFF.

This clonotype was recorded many times. V usage is TRBV5-1 and J usage is TRBJ1-1; D is unclear. Germline V gives CDR1 SGHRS, CDR2 YFSETQ. The CDR3 length is 16 residues. The V gene lost 2 bases and the J gene lost 0 bases, with 14 bases spanning the gap. CDR3 sequence: CASSFGDDVVNTEAFF. The CDR3 region has the DNA TGCGCCAGCAGCTTTGGTGACGACGTCGTGAACACTGAAGCTTTCTTT.

Ten or more counts support this clonotype. The chain combines TRBV3-1 with TRBJ2-7, with TRBD2 matching over 11 bases. The CDR3 covers 14 residues. Looked up from germline, CDR1 is LGHDT and CDR2 is YNNKEL (reference sequence). Losses at the gene ends were 0 bases for V and 6 bases for J; bases not matched to a gene: 1. The CDR3 reads CASSQELAGGEQYF. In nucleotides, the CDR3 is TGTGCCAGCAGCCAAGAGCTAGCGGGAGGCGAGCAGTACTTC.

This clonotype has ten or more counts. The rearrangement links TRBV27 to TRBJ2-3; a weak D match, TRBD2 (6 bases). Germline V CDR1 and CDR2: MNHEY, SMNVEV (reference sequence). This CDR3 spans 17 amino acids. Trimming removed 3 bases from V and 6 bases from J, with 22 bases in between. The CDR3 reads CASSFLGGELRLDTQYF. The CDR3 nucleotides are TGTGCCAGCAGTTTTCTCGGGGGAGAGTTACGGCTGGATACGCAGTATTTT.

This clonotype was seen repeatedly, ten times or more. The rearrangement links TRBV7-9 to TRBJ1-1, with 7 bases aligning to TRBD1. The ends lost 3 bases at V and 1 base at J; junction bases unmatched: 8. The CDR3 totals 16 residues. Germline V gene sequence: CDR1 SEHNR, CDR2 FQNEAQ (reference sequence). The CDR3: CASSFRTGTGNTEAFF. CDR3 in DNA: TGTGCCAGCAGCTTCCGGACAGGAACGGGGAACACTGAAGCTTTCTTT. Based on the CDR3 plus reference TRBV7-9 and TRBJ1-1, the full variable domain is DTGVSQNPRHKITKRGQNVTFRCDPISEHNRLYWYRQTLGQGPEFLTYFQNEAQLEKSRLLSDRFSAERPKGSFSTLEIQRTEQGDSAMYLCASSFRTGTGNTEAFFGQGTRLTVV.

The sample holds many counts of this clonotype. V usage is TRBV6-1 and J usage is TRBJ1-1, with D tentatively TRBD1 (5 bases). The CDR3 runs to 14 residues. V was clipped by 6 bases and J by 0 bases, with 11 bases between them. CDR1 is MNHNS and CDR2 is SASEGT in the germline V gene. CDR3 nucleotides: TGTGCCAGCAGGGTTGACAGCATGAACACTGAAGCTTTCTTT. Translation: CASRVDSMNTEAFF.

This clonotype appeared many times. This chain connects TRBV2 to TRBJ2-7; D might be TRBD1 or TRBD2, each matching 5 bases. The CDR3 loop spans 16 amino acids. With 8 bases removed from V and 5 bases from J, the gap between germline ends came to 25 bases. Germline CDR1 is SNHLY and CDR2 is FYNNEI. The CDR3 here is CASSKLTGPKAHEQYF. As DNA, the CDR3 is TGTGCCAGCTCAAAACTAACGGGGCCGAAGGCCCACGAGCAGTACTTC.

A few counts support this clonotype. V is TRBV5-1 and J is TRBJ2-1; unclear D gene. The CDR3 spans 13 residues. The V and J ends lost 4 bases and 6 bases respectively, with 11 bases between them. Germline V gene lookup returns CDR1 SGHRS and CDR2 YFSETQ. The CDR3 DNA is TGCGCCAGCAGCGTAGGACCCGCCAATGAGCAGTTCTTC. Translation: CASSVGPANEQFF.

This clonotype was recorded at least ten times. The chain couples TRBV6-1 to TRBJ2-1; 8 bases agree with TRBD1. The CDR3 extends over 15 amino acids. V trimming: 6 bases; J trimming: 4 bases; junction bases outside the gene matches: 8. Germline V gene data show CDR1 as MNHNS and CDR2 as SASEGT. CDR3 protein: CASSPDRDRYNEQFF. The CDR3 DNA sequence: TGTGCCAGCAGCCCCGACAGGGACAGGTACAATGAGCAGTTCTTC.

This clonotype was recorded at least ten times. The CDR3 DNA is TGTGCCTCCGGAGGCAGGGGGCGAAACGAGCAGTACTTC. This codes for CASGGRGRNEQYF. The chain combines TRBV11-2 with TRBJ2-7, with 8 bases lining up with TRBD1. The CDR3 spans 13 residues. V lost 11 bases and J lost 5; bases outside the gene matches: 11. Per the germline V gene, CDR1 is SGHAT and CDR2 is FQNNGV.

This clonotype occurred many times. The chain combines TRBV15 with TRBJ1-4; the match to TRBD1 covers 10 bases. This CDR3 spans 17 amino acids. From germline, CDR1 is LNHNV and CDR2 YYDKDF (reference sequence). After removal of 0 bases from V and 6 bases from J, the junction contained 7 bases not matched to a gene. The CDR3 DNA reads as TGTGCCACCAGCAGAGATCTAGTTGGACAGGGGGATGAAAAACTGTTTTTT. Protein sequence: CATSRDLVGQGDEKLFF. Looking up the rest from reference TRBV15 and TRBJ1-4 gives the full variable domain: DAMVIQNPRYQVTQFGKPVTLSCSQTLNHNVMYWYQQKSSQAPKLLFHYYDKDFNNEADTPDNFQSRRPNTSFCFLDIRSPGLGDTAMYLCATSRDLVGQGDEKLFFGSGTQLSVL.

Comments on this clonotype: A much larger clone differs by one base, so this may be a read error. The chain links TRBV2 to TRBJ2-3, with D possibly TRBD2 on 6 matching bases. The V gene's germline CDR1 is SNHLY and CDR2 FYNNEI. Trimming left V 6 bases short and J 10 bases short, with 11 bases between. The CDR3 totals 11 residues. The CDR3: CASRSGDAQYF. CDR3 nucleotides: TGTGCCAGCAGATCGGGGGATGCGCAGTATTTT.

The J gene is TRBJ2-3, the V gene TRBV5-1, with unresolved D. The CDR3 is 12 amino acids. The germline V gene has CDR1 SGHRS and CDR2 YFSETQ. The ends were cut back, 5 bases at V and 14 bases at J, with 18 bases in the middle. The CDR3: CASRITPGHMYF. The CDR3 DNA is TGCGCCAGCAGAATTACCCCGGGCCATATGTATTTT.

The V call is TRBV7-9, the J call TRBJ2-3; D is undetermined. The CDR3 runs 15 residues. CDR1 and CDR2 (germline): SEHNR, FQNEAQ (reference sequence). Trimming pared 5 bases from V and 0 bases from J, leaving 12 bases between. CDR3 DNA: TGTGCCAGCAGCAACATTCTTCCCAGCACAGATACGCAGTATTTT. Amino acids: CASSNILPSTDTQYF.

A few counts support this clonotype. V is TRBV7-9 and J is TRBJ1-1; D is unresolved. Trimming shortened V by 5 bases and J by 7 bases, and 11 bases separated the two germline ends. The CDR3 covers 12 residues. Germline CDR1 and CDR2: SEHNR and FQNEAQ (reference sequence). DNA of the CDR3: TGTGCCAGCAGCCCCTTCGGGGTTGAAGCTTTCTTT. This codes for CASSPFGVEAFF.

This clonotype appeared many times. The chain recombines TRBV11-2 with TRBJ2-7, with 9 positions matching TRBD2. The CDR3 runs 15 residues. CDR1 and CDR2 from the germline V gene are SGHAT and FQNNGV. V shed 1 base and J 5 bases; nucleotides not matched to a gene: 6. CDR3 nucleotides: TGTGCCAGCAGCTTAGCCCTAGCGGGAATACACGAGCAGTACTTC. Its protein is CASSLALAGIHEQYF.

This clonotype was seen ten or more times. The chain is built from TRBV11-2 and TRBJ2-5; 7 nucleotides match TRBD2. The V gene's germline CDR1 is SGHAT and CDR2 FQNNGV. The trim removed 1 base at V and 9 bases at J, leaving 14 bases unmatched. The CDR3 covers 16 residues. CDR3 in amino acids: CASSLGLLERGAAQYF. DNA for the CDR3: TGTGCCAGCAGCTTAGGTCTGCTCGAGCGGGGTGCGGCCCAGTACTTC.

This sequence joins TRBV2 and TRBJ2-7; D not resolved. This CDR3 has 14 amino acids. The V gene's germline CDR1 is SNHLY and CDR2 FYNNEI. V was clipped by 5 bases and J by 3 bases, with 14 bases between them. In DNA, the CDR3 is TGTGCCAGCAGTAAACTCGACGAGGACTACGAGCAGTACTTC. This encodes CASSKLDEDYEQYF.

As regards this clonotype: This may be a read error: a much more frequent sequence differs by one nucleotide. In this CDR3 the conserved last residue, phenylalanine or tryptophan, is missing, so a read error is likely. The chain employs TRBV10-3 and TRBJ1-1, with a possible D match to TRBD1 (5 bases). Per the germline V gene, CDR1 is ENHRY and CDR2 is SYGVKD. This CDR3 is built from 14 residues. Trimming removed 3 bases at V and 3 bases at J, with 11 bases between. The CDR3 reads CAISDTGGYTEAFL. The DNA for the CDR3 is TGTGCCATCAGTGATACAGGAGGTTACACTGAAGCTTTCCTT.

The genes are TRBV5-1 and TRBJ1-1; a possible D gene is TRBD1 (6 bases). The germline CDR1 and CDR2 sequences are SGHRS and YFSETQ. Trimming removed 3 bases at V and 5 bases at J, with 17 bases between. The CDR3 spans 15 residues. This chain's CDR3 is CASSSGGGVPTEAFF. The DNA of the CDR3 is TGCGCCAGCAGCTCGGGAGGGGGGGTACCGACTGAAGCTTTCTTT.